A selection of T cell receptor beta chains follows, all from one sample in a study of neoadjuvant nivolumab and ipilimumab in lung cancer. Sequenced by immunoSEQ multiplex PCR; TCRdb stores in-frame clones only, minus some. The sample lists tens of thousands of clones, around 80% occurring once. The sample consisted of peripheral blood, taken before neoadjuvant nivolumab, alone or with ipilimumab. Every receptor here comes from an adult with non-small cell lung cancer. The conserved cysteine and the conserved F or W are not part of the CDR3 here. The order of the fields is J gene, clone size, V gene, CDR3 protein. Rows may omit the clone size; those that give it use once, few, many or a size class.

j_gene: TRBJ1-2; abundance: NA; v_gene: TRBV9; CDR3aa: ASSVVGGPYGYT
j_gene: TRBJ2-2; abundance: NA; v_gene: TRBV5-5; CDR3aa: ASSISGQLTGELF
j_gene: TRBJ1-5; abundance: NA; v_gene: TRBV18; CDR3aa: ASSLGAGGNQPQH
j_gene: TRBJ1-2; abundance: NA; v_gene: TRBV5-1; CDR3aa: ASSDKTGPYGYT
j_gene: TRBJ1-4; abundance: NA; v_gene: TRBV18; CDR3aa: ASSPSGGSGKLF
j_gene: TRBJ1-2; abundance: NA; v_gene: TRBV5-4; CDR3aa: ASSLVGSSYGYT
j_gene: TRBJ2-5; abundance: NA; v_gene: TRBV5-4; CDR3aa: ASSDGAGRRQETQY
j_gene: TRBJ2-2; abundance: NA; v_gene: TRBV19; CDR3aa: ASSTSGANTGELF
j_gene: TRBJ2-7; abundance: once; v_gene: TRBV11-3; CDR3aa: ASSANGEQY
j_gene: TRBJ2-6; abundance: NA; v_gene: TRBV6-5; CDR3aa: ASSYGGTGGANVLT
j_gene: TRBJ2-7; abundance: NA; v_gene: TRBV2; CDR3aa: ASVRDVNYEQY
j_gene: TRBJ2-2; abundance: NA; v_gene: TRBV7-2; CDR3aa: ASSLTGAANTGELF
j_gene: TRBJ2-7; abundance: NA; v_gene: TRBV6-4; CDR3aa: ASSDASGRGPFPRNYEQY
j_gene: TRBJ1-1; abundance: NA; v_gene: TRBV5-1; CDR3aa: ASSFMTGQANTEAF
j_gene: TRBJ1-3; abundance: NA; v_gene: TRBV18; CDR3aa: ASSPEDSLIY
j_gene: TRBJ1-2; abundance: NA; v_gene: TRBV11-2; CDR3aa: ASSLVKGPYGYT
j_gene: TRBJ1-5; abundance: once; v_gene: TRBV29-1; CDR3aa: SAGNRPSNQPQH